These 25 T cell receptor beta chains were sequenced from one sample in a study of T cell clonality in common variable immunodeficiency. Method: immunoSEQ multiplex PCR; TCRdb's copy keeps in-frame clones and lacks some. The repertoire shows some 52,000 clones, none seen only once; the top ten take approximately 3.6%. Material: peripheral blood mononuclear cells. The receptor set was obtained from a person aged 18 to 75 in good health.

The table lists this clone with many counts. The CDR3: CASSIVSRRIPSGNTIYF. The CDR3 bases that were read are TGTGCCAGTAGTATAGTAAGCAGGCGAATTCCCTCTGGAAACACC. This chain connects TRBV19 to TRBJ1-3; no clear D. The CDR3 goes on 3 residues after the read ends, and that part is filled in from the germline J gene. The V gene lost 1 base and the J gene lost 0 bases, with 16 bases spanning the gap. The CDR3 contains 18 residues. The germline V gene encodes CDR1 LNHDA and CDR2 SQIVND (reference sequence). Complete variable domain (other parts from reference TRBV19 and TRBJ1-3): DGGITQSPKYLFRKEGQNVTLSCEQNLNHDAMYWYRQDPGQGLRLIYYSQIVNDFQKGDIAEGYSVSREKKESFPLTVTSAQKNPTAFYLCASSIVSRRIPSGNTIYFGEGSWLTVV.

This clone was found many times. Read sequence stops 3 residues before the CDR3 end, and the germline J gene provides the missing end. The chain combines TRBV12-3 or TRBV12-4 with TRBJ1-4; 7 bases agree with TRBD1. The CDR3 spans 13 residues. The DNA read from the CDR3 is TGTGCCAGCAGTTCACATAATCAGGGGGAA. Its translation: CASSSHNQGE. The complete CDR3 sequence is CASSSHNQGELFF.

This clone was detected ten times or more. The CDR3 end is not reached by the read, which stops 3 residues before it; the germline J gene fills it in. This chain links TRBV11-3 with TRBJ2-7; the D is unclear. Germline loops: CDR1 SGHNT, CDR2 YENEEA. Trimming took 0 bases from V and 5 from J, leaving 11 bases between them. This CDR3 has 14 residues. The covered CDR3 bases are TGTGCCAGCAGCTTAGACCCCGCGTCCCACGAG. This codes for CASSLDPASHE. The complete CDR3 sequence is CASSLDPASHEQYF.

As regards this clone: One junction end disagrees with the germline gene, perhaps due to a read error. The sequenced fragment ends 3 residues before the CDR3 boundary, so the rest is inferred from the germline J gene. The V gene is TRBV7-9, the J gene TRBJ1-3, with TRBD1 identical over 7 bases. Germline values: CDR1 SEHNR, CDR2 FQNEAQ (reference sequence). The CDR3 sequence is 15 residues long. The sequenced CDR3 bases are TGTTCCAGCAGCCCAACAGGGGATTCTGGAAACACA. It yields the protein CSSSPTGDSGNT. The CDR3 in full is CSSSPTGDSGNTIYF.

The table lists this clone with many counts. The read falls 3 residues short of the CDR3 end, and the missing part is taken from the germline J gene. This chain links TRBV27 with TRBJ2-7; D possibly corresponds to TRBD2 (5 bases). With 6 bases removed from V and 3 bases from J, the gap between germline ends came to 12 bases. CDR1 and CDR2 (germline): MNHEY, SMNVEV (reference sequence). This CDR3 has 13 residues. The covered CDR3 bases are TGTGCCAGCAGCTACGGACTGGACTACGAG. Encoded protein: CASSYGLDYE. The whole CDR3 sequence reads CASSYGLDYEQYF.

In this sample, this clone turned up many times. The CDR3 end is not reached by the read, which stops 3 residues before it; the germline J gene fills it in. The V and J genes are TRBV10-3 and TRBJ2-5, with 10 nucleotides matching TRBD2. Germline CDR1 is ENHRY and CDR2 is SYGVKD. V lost 6 bases to trimming and J lost 4 bases; unmatched junction nucleotides: 8. This CDR3 has 15 amino acids. The sequenced part of the CDR3 DNA is TGTGCCATCAGGCCCGGGACTAGCGAACGAGAGACC. Amino acid sequence: CAIRPGTSERET. The full CDR3 reads CAIRPGTSERETQYF.

This clone occurred many times. The read gets to within 3 residues of the CDR3 end, and the germline J gene fills in the rest. The rearrangement links TRBV4-1 to TRBJ2-5; 11 nucleotides line up with TRBD2. The CDR3 length is 16 residues. J gave up 4 bases and V 1 base, and 5 bases lay outside the gene matches. CDR1 and CDR2 from the germline V gene are MGHRA and YSYEKL. Incomplete CDR3 DNA: TGCGCCAGCAGCCAAGTAGCGGGAGGGTTCGGAGAGACC. Its protein product is CASSQVAGGFGET. The CDR3 in its entirety is CASSQVAGGFGETQYF.

At least ten counts were recorded for this clone. Coverage ceases 3 residues before the CDR3 finishes, and the germline J gene fills in the end. This chain connects TRBV6-4 to TRBJ2-7, with D unclear. V was pared by 3 bases and J by 3 bases, with 12 bases between. Germline lookup yields CDR1 MRHNA and CDR2 SNTAGT. The CDR3 contains 14 residues. The CDR3 spells CASSDWQINYEQYF. CDR3 DNA (partial): TGTGCCAGCAGTGATTGGCAGATCAACTACGAG.

This clone was picked up many times. The read ends 3 residues before the CDR3 terminus; that terminus is restored from the germline J gene. This chain connects TRBV30 to TRBJ2-2, with TRBD2 as a possible D gene (6 bases). Between the trimmed V and J ends, which lost 3 bases and 6 bases, there was a span of 17 bases. From germline, CDR1 is GTSNPN and CDR2 SVGIG (reference sequence). The CDR3 contains 15 residues. The CDR3 is CAWRPPGLRSGELFF. The CDR3 DNA, read in part, is TGTGCCTGGAGGCCTCCGGGACTCCGCTCCGGGGAG.

This clone was seen more than once but under ten times. The read terminates 3 residues before the CDR3 end, so the remaining end is supplied by the germline J gene. The chain recombines TRBV11-1 with TRBJ1-1, with D possibly matching TRBD1 (5 bases). This CDR3 contains 15 residues. The V end lost 5 bases, the J end lost 0 bases, and 13 bases lay between the germline ends. Germline V lookup: CDR1 SGHAT, CDR2 FQDESV (reference sequence). CDR3 region: CASSHWDSMNTEAFF. The sequenced part of the CDR3 DNA is TGTGCCAGCAGCCACTGGGACTCTATGAACACTGAA.

This clone was observed many times. With the read ending 3 residues before the CDR3 end, the germline J gene is used to fill in that end. The chain uses TRBV6-4 and TRBJ2-1; no clear D. Trimming pared 0 bases from V and 6 bases from J, leaving 9 bases between. CDR3 size: 14 residues. CDR1 is MRHNA and CDR2 is SNTAGT in the germline V gene. Partial CDR3 DNA: TGTGCCAGCAGTGACTCCGCGGAAGGCAATGAG. Protein product: CASSDSAEGNE. The whole CDR3 is CASSDSAEGNEQFF.

Turning to this clone: The read stops 3 residues short of the end of the CDR3; the missing end is completed from the germline J gene. The genes are TRBV20-1 and TRBJ2-1, with D tentatively TRBD2 (6 bases). Germline CDR1 and CDR2: DFQATT and SNEGSKA (reference sequence). V was shortened by 6 bases and J by 8 bases, with 11 bases between the two germline ends. CDR3 length equals 11 residues. The DNA read from the CDR3 is TGCAGTGCCACTAGCTTCGATGAG. Translation: CSATSFDE. The complete CDR3 sequence is CSATSFDEQFF.

Concerning this clone: The observed sequence ends 3 residues before the CDR3 terminus, with the missing tail filled in from the germline J gene. The V and J genes are TRBV20-1 and TRBJ2-1; 8 positions agree with TRBD2. V shed 5 bases, J shed 8 bases, and the junction held 14 bases outside the gene matches. The length of the CDR3 is 15 residues. Germline CDR1 and CDR2: DFQATT and SNEGSKA (reference sequence). The CDR3: CSASLPGLVDHEQFF. CDR3 DNA (partial): TGCAGTGCTTCTCTCCCGGGACTAGTGGACCATGAG.

This clone has ten or more counts. The chain's CDR3 is CASSSNPGLETGELFF. CDR3 bases read: TGCGCCAGCAGCTCCAACCCGGGACTAGAAACCGGGGAG. V and J are TRBV5-1 and TRBJ2-2; 8 bases align to TRBD2. Coverage ceases 3 residues before the CDR3 finishes, and the germline J gene fills in the end. This CDR3 contains 16 residues. The V and J ends lost 3 bases and 5 bases, in that order; junction bases with no gene match: 9. Germline lookup yields CDR1 SGHRS and CDR2 YFSETQ. Drawing the rest from reference TRBV5-1 and TRBJ2-2, the complete variable domain is KAGVTQTPRYLIKTRGQQVTLSCSPISGHRSVSWYQQTPGQGLQFLFEYFSETQRNKGNFPGRFSGRQFSNSRSEMNVSTLELGDSALYLCASSSNPGLETGELFFGEGSRLTVL.

This clone was detected many times. Read data end 3 residues before the CDR3 end; the end is taken from the germline J gene. V gene TRBV6-1 combines with J gene TRBJ1-1, with unresolved D. Trimming took 4 bases from V and 4 from J, leaving 10 bases between them. The CDR3 runs 13 residues. Per the germline V gene, CDR1 is MNHNS and CDR2 is SASEGT. The sequenced part of the CDR3 DNA is TGTGCCAGCAGTGGCGGGGATGGCACTGAA. Translation gives CASSGGDGTE. The entire CDR3 protein reads CASSGGDGTEAFF.

This clone showed up many times. Read data end 3 residues before the CDR3 end; the end is taken from the germline J gene. The V call is TRBV7-2, the J call TRBJ2-7, with TRBD2 matching 11 bases. The CDR3 is 15 amino acids. The V segment lost 5 bases and the J segment 2 bases; nucleotides outside the gene matches: 5. Per the germline V gene, CDR1 is SGHTA and CDR2 is FQGNSA. This CDR3 reads CASSMGTSGTYEQYF. CDR3 DNA (partial): TGTGCCAGCAGCATGGGGACTAGCGGCACCTACGAG. The whole variable domain, remainder taken from reference TRBV7-2 and TRBJ2-7, is GAGVSQSPSNKVTEKGKDVELRCDPISGHTALYWYRQSLGQGLEFLIYFQGNSAPDKSGLPSDRFSAERTGGSVSTLTIQRTQQEDSAVYLCASSMGTSGTYEQYFGPGTRLTVT.

In regard to this clone: Germline is not matched at one junction end, which may reflect a read error. The read terminates 3 residues before the CDR3 end, so the remaining end is supplied by the germline J gene. The chain combines TRBV5-3 with TRBJ1-1; 8 bases line up with TRBD1. TRBV5-3 is reported as an ORF; its role is uncertain. This CDR3 comprises 17 residues. This CDR3 reads CARSQDRDNPWDTGAFF. CDR3 DNA, as far as it was read: TGTGCCAGAAGCCAGGACAGGGATAACCCTTGGGACACTGGA.

This clone was seen at least ten times. The read falls 3 residues short of the CDR3 end, and the missing part is taken from the germline J gene. This sequence joins TRBV10-3 and TRBJ1-1; possibly TRBD1 for D (5 bases). Trimming shortened V by 6 bases and J by 2 bases, and 7 bases separated the two germline ends. The CDR3 is made up of 12 amino acids. In germline, CDR1 is ENHRY, CDR2 SYGVKD. CDR3 sequence reads: CAIRTGNTEAFF. The part of the CDR3 DNA that was read is TGTGCCATCAGAACAGGTAACACTGAA.

This clone was seen repeatedly, ten times or more. The CDR3 end falls 3 residues outside the read, so it is completed with the germline J gene. The gene calls are TRBV19 and TRBJ1-1, with D perhaps matching TRBD1 (5 bases). Trimming removed 7 bases at V and 2 bases at J, with 23 bases between. The CDR3 contains 17 residues. Germline CDR1 is LNHDA and CDR2 is SQIVND (reference sequence). CDR3 sequence: CASIPSGVAILNTEAFF. The DNA read from the CDR3 is TGTGCCAGTATTCCATCGGGGGTGGCAATTCTCAACACTGAA.

This clone was seen repeatedly, ten times or more. The read stops 3 residues short of the end of the CDR3; the missing end is completed from the germline J gene. The rearrangement joins TRBV20-1 to TRBJ1-1, with D possibly TRBD1 on 5 matching bases. Trimming stripped 0 bases from V and 4 bases from J, with 15 bases between. From germline, CDR1 is DFQATT and CDR2 SNEGSKA (reference sequence). This CDR3 has 15 amino acids. The CDR3: CSARDNAGSGTEAFF. CDR3 bases read: TGCAGTGCTAGAGATAATGCAGGGTCGGGCACTGAA.

In its sample, this clone was seen a few times. The read comes to an end 3 residues before the CDR3 does, leaving the germline J gene to fill in the end. The chain employs TRBV19 and TRBJ1-1; D uncertain. The CDR3 totals 13 residues. Germline V gives CDR1 LNHDA, CDR2 SQIVND (reference sequence). Trimming took 4 bases from V and 5 from J, leaving 11 bases between them. CDR3 bases read: TGTGCCAGTAGTACAGGTCAGAGGACTGAA. Encoded protein: CASSTGQRTE. The whole CDR3 protein reads CASSTGQRTEAFF.

As to this clone: Read data end 3 residues before the CDR3 end; the end is taken from the germline J gene. The V gene is TRBV2, the J gene TRBJ1-5, with a tentative D call TRBD1 (6 bases). V lost 5 bases and J 2 bases, leaving 13 bases between the germline ends. The CDR3 is 15 amino acids. Germline V CDR1 and CDR2: SNHLY, FYNNEI. CDR3 DNA (partial): TGTGCCAGCAGTATGCAGGGGATAGGCAATCAGCCC. This sequence encodes CASSMQGIGNQP. The whole CDR3 reads CASSMQGIGNQPQHF.

This clone appeared many times. The read halts 3 residues ahead of the CDR3 end, with the missing end drawn from the germline J gene. This sequence joins TRBV5-6 and TRBJ2-7; D is undetermined. The CDR3 is 15 amino acids. In germline, CDR1 is SGHDT, CDR2 YYEEEE. The V and J ends lost 0 bases and 0 bases respectively, with 10 bases between them. The CDR3 DNA, read in part, is TGTGCCAGCAGCTTGGCGGGTTTTAGCTCCTACGAG. It encodes CASSLAGFSSYE. The whole CDR3 is CASSLAGFSSYEQYF.

This clone was seen many times. The read terminates 3 residues before the CDR3 end, so the remaining end is supplied by the germline J gene. This chain joins TRBV20-1 and TRBJ2-1; maybe TRBD2 (6 bases). Germline V gene sequence: CDR1 DFQATT, CDR2 SNEGSKA (reference sequence). CDR3 length: 15 residues. V was clipped by 3 bases and J by 8 bases, with 20 bases between them. The part of the CDR3 DNA that was read is TGCAGTGCTAGGGGGGGATCGGGAGCGACGGATGAG. This translates into CSARGGSGATDE. The entire CDR3 protein is CSARGGSGATDEQFF.

On this clone: From the germline J gene comes the end of the CDR3, since the read stops 3 residues before it. This chain uses TRBV19 with TRBJ2-1, with D unclear. CDR3 length equals 13 residues. Germline V gene lookup returns CDR1 LNHDA and CDR2 SQIVND (reference sequence). V was pared by 7 bases and J by 2 bases, with 9 bases between. Incomplete CDR3 DNA: TGTGCCAGTAACCCAACTCCCTACAATGAG. Its protein product is CASNPTPYNE. The CDR3, in full, reads CASNPTPYNEQFF.